This is a list of T cell receptor beta chains from one sample in a study of cytomegalovirus exposure and HLA in healthy donors. TCRdb's copy holds only in-frame clones and misses some; the assay was immunoSEQ multiplex PCR. Of around 130,000 clones in the sample, 81% were seen once. Sequences were obtained from PBMCs. All receptors derive from a man aged 18 to 29 in good health and CMV-seronegative. Each CDR3 is given with its conserved first and last residue. D genes are given only for firm matches. Clone size is not always given. Where it is, it says once, few, many or a class for expanded clones.

- TRBJ1-6 - TRBV6-1 TGTGCCAGCAGTGGTAAACCGGGACAAAGTACTAATTCACCCCTCCACTTT CASSGKPGQSTNSPLHF
- TRBJ1-1 - TRBV6-1 TGTGCCAGCAGGAACAGGGCGATAACTGAAGCTTTCTTT CASRNRAITEAFF
- TRBJ2-5 TRBD1 TRBV7-9 TGTGCCAGCAGCTTAGGGTCACAGGGGGCAGGAGAGGAGACCCAGTACTTC CASSLGSQGAGEETQYF
- TRBJ1-2 - TRBV7-2 TGTGCCAGCAGCTCATGGGAAACGGACAGAGACTATGGCTACACCTTC CASSSWETDRDYGYTF
- TRBJ1-1 TRBD1 TRBV2 TGTGCCAGCAGGATATCCAGGACAGGGAACACTGAAGCTTTCTTT CASRISRTGNTEAFF
- TRBJ1-4 TRBD1 TRBV6-5 TGTGCCAGCAGAAGGGACAGCCAGGACGGGAAACTGTTTTTT CASRRDSQDGKLFF
few TRBJ1-5 TRBD1 TRBV6-6 TGTGCCAGCAGTTCTCTCGGACAGGGGCTCCAGCATTTT CASSSLGQGLQHF
- TRBJ1-1 - TRBV10-3 TGTGCCATCAGTGAAAGCGGACTGAACACTGAAGCTTTCTTT CAISESGLNTEAFF
- TRBJ1-1 TRBD1 TRBV11-2 TGTGCCAGCAGCTCTTACAGGGGTGACACTGAAGCTTTCTTT CASSSYRGDTEAFF
- TRBJ2-3 TRBD2 TRBV7-2 TGTGCCAGCAGCGACTCCGGGACTAGCGGGGGGGGCATTCGGAATACGCAGTATTTT CASSDSGTSGGGIRNTQYF
few TRBJ1-5 - TRBV29-1 TGCAGCGTTGTCCAGATTCCCGAGGGCCCCCAGCATTTT CSVVQIPEGPQHF
- TRBJ2-2 TRBD1 TRBV28 TGTGCCAGCAGTTTACGGACAGGTATCGGGGAGCTGTTTTTT CASSLRTGIGELFF
- TRBJ1-2 - TRBV15 TGTGCCACCAGCAGAGTTGGGTCGGGCAAAGGACTCTATGGCTACACCTTC CATSRVGSGKGLYGYTF
few TRBJ1-2 TRBD1 TRBV6-5 TGTGCCAGCAGTTACTCAAGGACAGGGACGGGCTACACCTTC CASSYSRTGTGYTF
- TRBJ1-4 TRBD1 TRBV2 TGTGCCAGCAGAAGAGACAGGGGTGAAAAACTGTTTTTT CASRRDRGEKLFF
- TRBJ2-3 TRBD2 TRBV29-1 TGCAGCGCCGCCCGAGGGCGGGGGGGCTCCACAGATACGCAGTATTTT CSAARGRGGSTDTQYF
- TRBJ1-2 - TRBV15 TGTGCCACCAGCAGAGGGACGGAGGACGGCTACACCTTC CATSRGTEDGYTF